The next 3 T cell receptor beta chains were all read from a single sample in a study of response to subunit inactivated influenza vaccine. MiXCR, applied by TCRdb to the RT-PCR reads, yields one record per CDR3 protein. This sample carries about 540,000 distinct CDR3 sequences, under 30% of them seen once, and the ten largest clones take approximately 2.9%. These data also formed part of another study, on T cells expressing NK-cell markers. Per that study: The cDNA for TCR beta came from 5'RACE template switching with UMIs.

The sequencing here drew on CD4+ T cells sorted from PBMCs, taken about 12 days after vaccination. Every receptor here comes from a man aged 45-60 years who received an inactivated influenza vaccine.

The V gene is TRBV15, the J gene TRBJ1-2; 7 nucleotides agree with TRBD1. V lost 7 bases, J lost 6 bases, and 11 bases stayed unmatched. Germline V gives CDR1 LNHNV, CDR2 YYDKDF (reference sequence). The CDR3 sequence is 14 residues long. CDR3 sequence: CATNTDRAYHGYTF. Here the CDR3 DNA reads TGTGCCACCAACACCGACAGGGCCTATCATGGCTACACCTTC.

This clonotype was detected a few times. J is TRBJ2-7 and V is TRBV5-1; 10 bases fit TRBD1. Germline V gene data show CDR1 as SGHRS and CDR2 as YFSETQ. V was pared by 5 bases and J by 10 bases, with 12 bases of the junction left unmatched. This CDR3 region has 14 residues. The CDR3 is CASSWTGGNLDQYF. In DNA, the CDR3 is TGCGCCAGCAGTTGGACAGGGGGTAATTTGGATCAGTACTTC.

This clonotype has only a few counts. The chain links TRBV7-6 to TRBJ2-7; D possibly corresponds to TRBD1 (8 bases). This CDR3 contains 20 residues. Germline lookup yields CDR1 SGHVS and CDR2 FNYEAQ. V lost 0 bases, J lost 4 bases, and 28 bases lay in between. As DNA, the CDR3 is TGTGCCAGCAGCTTAGCCGTGGGGACAGGTGCAGGCGGGAGTCCTTACGAGCAGTACTTC. Protein product: CASSLAVGTGAGGSPYEQYF.